Below are 29 T cell receptor beta chains sequenced from a single sample in a study of cytomegalovirus exposure and HLA in healthy donors (dated by TCRdb to between 2016 and 2019). Library construction relied on the immunoSEQ multiplex PCR assay. A mixture of 60 forward primers for TCR Vbeta segments and 13 reverse primers for TCR Jbeta segments was used in the multiplex PCR. Here the immuneACCESS table is served through TCRdb, limited to in-frame sequences with V and J called. Missing clones are a known gap in these copies; in checked studies unresolved V genes cover under half, and the rest lacks a known reason. Present in this sample are fewer than 200,000 clones, approximately 88% of which were seen just once. In total, the top ten clones hold around 0.93% of the sample. Sequenced sample: PBMCs. These receptors came from a man aged 25-45 years in good health and CMV-seronegative.

V and J are TRBV19 and TRBJ2-7; 7 bases line up with TRBD2. This CDR3 is built from 15 residues. Germline assignment: CDR1 LNHDA and CDR2 SQIVND (reference sequence). V trimming: 8 bases; J trimming: 4 bases; junction bases outside the gene matches: 14. The CDR3 reads CASGSLADGRYEQYF. The CDR3 DNA follows: TGTGCCAGTGGCTCCCTAGCGGACGGCCGGTACGAGCAGTACTTC.

This rearrangement joins TRBV28 to TRBJ2-3; 8 positions match TRBD1. Germline lookup yields CDR1 MDHEN and CDR2 SYDVKM. This CDR3 has 15 amino acids. J lost 1 base, V lost 3 bases, and 3 bases had no gene match. This chain's CDR3 is CASSFGQGGTDTQYF. The CDR3 DNA follows: TGTGCCAGCAGTTTTGGACAGGGTGGCACAGATACGCAGTATTTT.

In the case of this clone: The identical CDR3 is also encoded by other nucleotide sequences in the sample. The chain is built from TRBV27 and TRBJ1-1; possibly TRBD1 for D (5 bases). CDR3 length: 12 residues. V lost 5 bases and J 4 bases, leaving 8 bases between the germline ends. Germline V gene data show CDR1 as MNHEY and CDR2 as SMNVEV (reference sequence). The CDR3 DNA sequence: TGTGCCAGCAGTCAGGGATCCACTGAAGCTTTCTTT. Amino acid sequence: CASSQGSTEAFF.

V is TRBV7-9 and J is TRBJ2-7, with 9 bases fitting TRBD1. CDR3 length: 15 amino acids. Germline CDR1 reads SEHNR; CDR2 reads FQNEAQ (reference sequence). The J segment lost 3 bases and the V segment lost 6 bases, leaving 9 bases of the junction unmatched. The CDR3, as DNA: TGTGCCAGCAGTCGAAACCGGGACAGGGTCTACGAGCAGTACTTC. Amino acid sequence: CASSRNRDRVYEQYF.

The chain is built from TRBV29-1 and TRBJ2-1, with 10 positions matching TRBD2. Per germline, CDR1 SQVTM and CDR2 ANQGSEA. J was trimmed by 2 bases and V by 5 bases; bases with no gene match: 3. The CDR3 consists of 14 residues. CDR3 protein: CSVLAGATYNEQFF. Here the CDR3 DNA reads TGCAGCGTTCTAGCGGGGGCGACCTACAATGAGCAGTTCTTC.

The chain joins TRBV11-2 to TRBJ1-6, with TRBD1 identical over 9 bases. The CDR3 totals 15 residues. Germline V gives CDR1 SGHAT, CDR2 FQNNGV. The V gene end was trimmed by 5 bases and the J gene end by 9 bases; junction bases not matched to a gene: 8. CDR3 sequence reads: CASSPLRTGASPLHF. For the CDR3, the DNA is TGTGCCAGCAGCCCCCTGAGGACAGGGGCTTCACCCCTCCACTTT.

This CDR3 reads CASSADRYTYEQYF. The CDR3, as DNA: TGCGCCAGCAGCGCGGACAGATACACCTACGAGCAGTACTTC. The chain links TRBV5-1 to TRBJ2-7, with D tentatively TRBD1 (6 bases). V dropped 4 bases and J dropped 2 bases, with 13 bases sitting between them. Germline lookup yields CDR1 SGHRS and CDR2 YFSETQ. The CDR3 is 14 residues long. Filled out from reference TRBV5-1 and TRBJ2-7, the complete variable domain reads KAGVTQTPRYLIKTRGQQVTLSCSPISGHRSVSWYQQTPGQGLQFLFEYFSETQRNKGNFPGRFSGRQFSNSRSEMNVSTLELGDSALYLCASSADRYTYEQYFGPGTRLTVT.

The rearrangement joins TRBV5-1 to TRBJ2-7, with TRBD2 identical over 10 bases. CDR3 length equals 14 residues. CDR1 is SGHRS, CDR2 YFSETQ, per germline. V gave up 5 bases and J gave up 7 bases; unmatched junction bases: 9. CDR3 residues: CASSMASGSREQYF. The CDR3, as DNA: TGCGCCAGCAGTATGGCTAGCGGGAGTAGGGAGCAGTACTTC.

The chain carries TRBV19 and TRBJ1-1; 12 bases map to TRBD1. Germline V lookup: CDR1 LNHDA, CDR2 SQIVND (reference sequence). This CDR3 contains 20 residues. Losses at the gene ends were 10 bases for V and 6 bases for J; bases not matched to a gene: 27. The CDR3 protein is CATKREPRAGQGATSAEAFF. CDR3 nucleotide sequence: TGTGCCACCAAGCGGGAGCCTCGGGCGGGACAGGGGGCAACGAGCGCTGAAGCTTTCTTT.

V is TRBV5-1 and J is TRBJ2-3; TRBD2 matches 13 bases. Trimming took 4 bases from V and 6 from J; bases not matched to a gene: 5. The CDR3 length is 15 residues. Germline V gene sequence: CDR1 SGHRS, CDR2 YFSETQ. The CDR3 reads CASSRLAGGTDTQYF. As DNA, the CDR3 is TGCGCCAGCAGCAGACTAGCGGGAGGAACGGATACGCAGTATTTT.

This clone has only one observation. The CDR3 DNA reads as TGTGCCAGCAGCCTACATACAGTGGGGGGGGAGACCCAGTACTTC. It encodes CASSLHTVGGETQYF. The chain links TRBV5-4 to TRBJ2-5; 7 nucleotides agree with TRBD2. The CDR3 has 15 amino acids. The germline V gene encodes CDR1 SGHNT and CDR2 YYREEE (reference sequence). J gave up 5 bases and V 4 bases, and 11 bases lay outside the gene matches.

This clone was counted only a few times. The chain uses TRBV4-3 and TRBJ1-6, with unresolved D. The CDR3 contains 14 residues. Trimming cost V 0 bases and J 12 bases, with 12 bases left between them. Germline V gives CDR1 LGHNA, CDR2 YSLEER. The CDR3 DNA is TGCGCCAGCAGCCAAGATTACGGCCCTAGACCCCTCCACTTT. Translated, it gives CASSQDYGPRPLHF.

The chain employs TRBV5-4 and TRBJ1-1, with D tentatively TRBD1 (5 bases). The CDR3 has 16 residues. V was cut by 3 bases and J by 1 base, with 16 bases left in between. Germline V gives CDR1 SGHNT, CDR2 YYREEE (reference sequence). CDR3 in DNA: TGTGCCAGCAGCTGGATTCCGGGGAGGGGGAACACTGAAGCTTTCTTT. Its translation is CASSWIPGRGNTEAFF.

This clone was detected a few times. V gene TRBV28 combines with J gene TRBJ1-5; 8 bases map to TRBD1. The trim removed 3 bases at V and 5 bases at J, leaving 6 bases unmatched. The CDR3 has 15 residues. Germline loops: CDR1 MDHEN, CDR2 SYDVKM. The DNA for the CDR3 is TGTGCCAGCAGTTTTTATAGGACAGGGTATCAGCCCCAGCATTTT. Its translation: CASSFYRTGYQPQHF.

J is TRBJ2-3 and V is TRBV27, with a tentative D call TRBD2 (6 bases). Trimming took off 6 bases at V and 2 bases at J, with 18 bases between the two ends. The CDR3 has 16 residues. Germline-derived CDR1 and CDR2 are MNHEY and SMNVEV (reference sequence). The CDR3: CASSLGGRTTTDTQYF. In DNA form, the CDR3 reads TGTGCCAGCAGCCTTGGTGGCCGGACTACCACAGATACGCAGTATTTT.

The rearrangement uses TRBV4-1 and TRBJ2-7; 7 nucleotides match TRBD1. Trimming at V came to 4 bases and at J to 0 bases, leaving 6 bases not matched to a gene. The CDR3 contains 15 residues. CDR1 and CDR2 from the germline V gene are MGHRA and YSYEKL. The CDR3 region has the DNA TGCGCCAGCAGCCTCCCCGGGACAGACTCCTACGAGCAGTACTTC. It codes for CASSLPGTDSYEQYF.

The genes are TRBV28 and TRBJ2-7; 7 nucleotides line up with TRBD1. The CDR3 extends over 14 amino acids. V gave up 5 bases and J gave up 2 bases; unmatched junction bases: 6. Germline V gene data show CDR1 as MDHEN and CDR2 as SYDVKM. CDR3 coding DNA: TGTGCCAGCAGTGACCCGGACAGGACCTACGAGCAGTACTTC. Protein: CASSDPDRTYEQYF.

V and J are TRBV7-8 and TRBJ2-7, with D perhaps TRBD2 (6 bases). This CDR3 contains 14 residues. The ends were cut back, 1 base at V and 3 bases at J, with 10 bases in the middle. CDR1 SGHVS and CDR2 FQNEAQ come from the germline V gene. The CDR3 protein is CASSLGRVGYEQYF. The CDR3 nucleotides are TGTGCCAGCAGCTTAGGGAGGGTAGGCTACGAGCAGTACTTC.

This clone was detected only once. V and J are TRBV28 and TRBJ1-4; D is ambiguous. Germline assignment: CDR1 MDHEN and CDR2 SYDVKM. CDR3 size: 15 residues. V lost 6 bases, J lost 8 bases, and 19 bases lay in between. CDR3 region: CASSPETAAGEKLFF. The CDR3 DNA follows: TGTGCCAGCAGCCCAGAGACCGCCGCGGGAGAAAAACTGTTTTTT.

This chain connects TRBV5-1 to TRBJ2-7, with a possible D match to TRBD1 (6 bases). V shed 4 bases and J shed 2 bases, with 10 bases lying between them. The CDR3 is 13 residues long. Germline V gene lookup returns CDR1 SGHRS and CDR2 YFSETQ. CDR3 sequence (DNA): TGCGCCAGCAGCGCGGACAGTGCCTACGAGCAGTACTTC. Translating gives CASSADSAYEQYF.

The chain has TRBV12-5 and TRBJ2-5; 11 bases are shared with TRBD1. The V segment lost 2 bases and the J segment 3 bases; nucleotides outside the gene matches: 8. The CDR3 loop spans 17 amino acids. The germline gives CDR1 LGHNT, CDR2 FRNRAP. The CDR3 DNA follows: TGTGCTAGTGGTTTGTCCCGGACAGGGGGCACAGAAGAGACCCAGTACTTC. It translates to CASGLSRTGGTEETQYF.

The chain has TRBV4-1 and TRBJ2-3; TRBD2 aligns across 12 bases. Losses at the gene ends were 4 bases for V and 1 base for J; bases not matched to a gene: 12. There are 19 residues in the CDR3. Germline V gives CDR1 MGHRA, CDR2 YSYEKL. The CDR3 region is CASSLRLAGVLGGTDTQYF. The CDR3 DNA sequence: TGCGCCAGCAGCCTCCGACTAGCGGGAGTCTTAGGGGGCACAGATACGCAGTATTTT.

CDR3 residues: CASSSPPGQGLAGTYNEQFF. Written as DNA, the CDR3 is TGTGCCAGCAGTTCTCCCCCGGGACAGGGTTTAGCGGGCACCTACAATGAGCAGTTCTTC. The rearrangement uses TRBV27 and TRBJ2-1, with TRBD1 matching over 9 bases. Germline CDR1 and CDR2: MNHEY and SMNVEV (reference sequence). The CDR3 totals 20 residues. V gave up 4 bases and J gave up 2 bases; unmatched junction bases: 18.

Details on this clone: Mismatch with germline at one junction end may stem from a read error. This specimen includes other DNA sequences encoding the same CDR3. V and J are TRBV6-1 and TRBJ1-5; D is possibly TRBD1 (6 bases). The CDR3 sequence is 14 residues long. Per the germline V gene, CDR1 is MNHNS and CDR2 is SASEGT. The CDR3: CASLPAGAHQPQHF. For the CDR3, the DNA is TGCGCCAGCCTTCCCGCGGGGGCCCATCAGCCCCAGCATTTT.

V usage is TRBV19 and J usage is TRBJ1-1, with D unresolved. Per the germline V gene, CDR1 is LNHDA and CDR2 is SQIVND (reference sequence). With 3 bases removed from V and 4 bases from J, the gap between germline ends came to 9 bases. The CDR3 is 13 amino acids. For the CDR3, the DNA is TGTGCCAGTAGTATTCGGGGTGTCACTGAAGCTTTCTTT. Its translation: CASSIRGVTEAFF.

The CDR3 spells CASSLVTGEPSEAFF. Here the CDR3 DNA reads TGTGCCAGCAGCTTGGTAACAGGGGAACCCTCTGAAGCTTTCTTT. The chain carries TRBV5-6 and TRBJ1-1, with 7 bases identical to TRBD1. J was trimmed by 6 bases and V by 0 bases; bases with no gene match: 8. Looked up from germline, CDR1 is SGHDT and CDR2 is YYEEEE. The CDR3 is 15 amino acids.

This chain connects TRBV7-2 to TRBJ2-3; 7 bases line up with TRBD2. V gave up 6 bases and J gave up 4 bases; unmatched junction bases: 10. CDR3 size: 15 residues. CDR1 and CDR2 (germline): SGHTA, FQGNSA. The CDR3 DNA reads TGTGCCAGCAGAGGCCCTTATGCGGGAGCAGATACGCAGTATTTT. As protein: CASRGPYAGADTQYF. The full variable domain, its missing parts supplied by reference TRBV7-2 and TRBJ2-3, is GAGVSQSPSNKVTEKGKDVELRCDPISGHTALYWYRQSLGQGLEFLIYFQGNSAPDKSGLPSDRFSAERTGGSVSTLTIQRTQQEDSAVYLCASRGPYAGADTQYFGPGTRLTVL.

This chain connects TRBV7-6 to TRBJ1-1; D is ambiguous. The germline V gene has CDR1 SGHVS and CDR2 FNYEAQ. The CDR3 consists of 13 residues. V was trimmed by 4 bases and J by 2 bases, leaving 8 bases between them. CDR3 DNA: TGTGCCAGCAGCTCAGACACAAACACTGAAGCTTTCTTT. Translated: CASSSDTNTEAFF. Variable domain in full (rest from reference TRBV7-6 and TRBJ1-1): GAGVSQSPRYKVTKRGQDVALRCDPISGHVSLYWYRQALGQGPEFLTYFNYEAQQDKSGLPNDRFSAERPEGSISTLTIQRTEQRDSAMYRCASSSDTNTEAFFGQGTRLTVV.

V usage is TRBV5-5 and J usage is TRBJ1-6; 9 nucleotides match TRBD1. Germline V CDR1 and CDR2: SGHKS, YYEKEE (reference sequence). The CDR3 loop spans 15 amino acids. Trimming removed 4 bases from V and 9 bases from J; junction bases left unmatched: 8. The CDR3 is CASSKLGQGASPLHF. In DNA form, the CDR3 reads TGTGCCAGCAGCAAACTGGGACAGGGAGCTTCACCCCTCCACTTT. Based on the CDR3 plus reference TRBV5-5 and TRBJ1-6, the full variable domain is DAGVTQSPTHLIKTRGQQVTLRCSPISGHKSVSWYQQVLGQGPQFIFQYYEKEERGRGNFPDRFSARQFPNYSSELNVNALLLGDSALYLCASSKLGQGASPLHFGNGTRLTVT.